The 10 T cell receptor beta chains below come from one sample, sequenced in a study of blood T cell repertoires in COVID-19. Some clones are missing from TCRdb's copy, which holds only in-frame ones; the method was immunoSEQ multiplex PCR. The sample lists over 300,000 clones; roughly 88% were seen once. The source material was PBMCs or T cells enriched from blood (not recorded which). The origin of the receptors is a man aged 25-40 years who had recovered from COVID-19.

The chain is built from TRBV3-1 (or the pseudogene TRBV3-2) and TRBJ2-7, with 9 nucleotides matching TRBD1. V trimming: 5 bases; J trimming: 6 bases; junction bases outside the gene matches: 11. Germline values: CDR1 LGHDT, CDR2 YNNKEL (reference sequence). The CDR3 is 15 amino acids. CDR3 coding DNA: TGTGCCAGCAGCTACGCCCCCGGGACAGGGTTCGAGCAGTACTTC. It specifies CASSYAPGTGFEQYF.

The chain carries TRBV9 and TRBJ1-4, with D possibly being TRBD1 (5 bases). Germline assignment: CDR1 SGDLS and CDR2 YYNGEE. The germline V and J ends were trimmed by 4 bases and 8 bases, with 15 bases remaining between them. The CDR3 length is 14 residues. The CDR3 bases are TGTGCCAGCAGCAGGGACTTCCGACCCGAAAAACTGTTTTTT. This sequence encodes CASSRDFRPEKLFF.

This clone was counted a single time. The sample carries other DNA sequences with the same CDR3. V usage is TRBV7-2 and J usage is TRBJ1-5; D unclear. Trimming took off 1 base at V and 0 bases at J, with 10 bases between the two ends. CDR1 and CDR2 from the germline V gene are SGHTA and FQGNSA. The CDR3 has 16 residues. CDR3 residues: CASSLDRGDSNQPQHF. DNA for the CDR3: TGTGCCAGCAGCTTAGATCGGGGAGATAGCAATCAGCCCCAGCATTTT.

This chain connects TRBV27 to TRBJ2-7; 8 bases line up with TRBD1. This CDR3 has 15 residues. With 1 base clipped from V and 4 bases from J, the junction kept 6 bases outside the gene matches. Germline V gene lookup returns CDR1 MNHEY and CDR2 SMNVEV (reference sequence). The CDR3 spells CASSLFQGARYEQYF. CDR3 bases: TGTGCCAGCAGTTTATTCCAGGGGGCGAGGTACGAGCAGTACTTC.

The CDR3 loop is CASSHRTGEAFF. CDR3 nucleotide sequence: TGTGCCAGCAGCCACCGGACAGGGGAAGCTTTCTTT. The chain uses TRBV3-1 (or the pseudogene TRBV3-2) and TRBJ1-1, with 8 bases matching TRBD1. The junction had 2 bases not matched to a gene; V was cut back by 3 bases and J by 8 bases. This CDR3 comprises 12 residues. Germline CDR1 reads LGHDT; CDR2 reads YNNKEL (reference sequence).

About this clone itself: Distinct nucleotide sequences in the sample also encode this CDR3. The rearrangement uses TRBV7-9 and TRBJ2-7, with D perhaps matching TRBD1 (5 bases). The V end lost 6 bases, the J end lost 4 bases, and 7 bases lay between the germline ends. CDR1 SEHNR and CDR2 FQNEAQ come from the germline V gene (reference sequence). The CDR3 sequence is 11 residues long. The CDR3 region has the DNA TGTGCCAGCAGTCCAGGGTACGAGCAGTACTTC. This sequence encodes CASSPGYEQYF.

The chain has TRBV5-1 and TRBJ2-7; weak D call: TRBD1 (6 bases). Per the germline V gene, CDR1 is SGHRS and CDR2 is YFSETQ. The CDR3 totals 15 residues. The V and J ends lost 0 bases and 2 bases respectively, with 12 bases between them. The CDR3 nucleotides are TGCGCCAGCAGCTTGGGGCAGGGGTCCCCCTACGAGCAGTACTTC. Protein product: CASSLGQGSPYEQYF. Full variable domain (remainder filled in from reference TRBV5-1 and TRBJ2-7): KAGVTQTPRYLIKTRGQQVTLSCSPISGHRSVSWYQQTPGQGLQFLFEYFSETQRNKGNFPGRFSGRQFSNSRSEMNVSTLELGDSALYLCASSLGQGSPYEQYFGPGTRLTVT.

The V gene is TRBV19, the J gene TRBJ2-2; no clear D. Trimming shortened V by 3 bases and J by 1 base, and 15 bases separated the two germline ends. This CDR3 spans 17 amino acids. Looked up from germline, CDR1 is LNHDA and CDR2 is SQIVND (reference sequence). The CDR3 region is CASSMRKSGENTGELFF. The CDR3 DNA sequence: TGTGCCAGTAGTATGAGGAAATCCGGAGAGAACACCGGGGAGCTGTTTTTT.

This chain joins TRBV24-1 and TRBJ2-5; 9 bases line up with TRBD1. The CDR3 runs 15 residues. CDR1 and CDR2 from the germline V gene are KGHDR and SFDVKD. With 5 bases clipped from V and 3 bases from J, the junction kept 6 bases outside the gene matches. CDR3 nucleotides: TGTGCCACCAGTGCTGGGACAGGGAGGGAAGAGACCCAGTACTTC. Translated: CATSAGTGREETQYF.

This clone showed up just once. CDR3 region: CASGWHTEAFF. In DNA form, the CDR3 reads TGTGCTAGTGGGTGGCACACTGAAGCTTTCTTT. V is TRBV12-5 and J is TRBJ1-1, with D hard to call. The germline V gene encodes CDR1 LGHNT and CDR2 FRNRAP. The CDR3 sequence is 11 residues long. Trimming cost V 6 bases and J 3 bases, with 5 bases left between them.